The 32 T cell receptor beta chains below come from one sample, sequenced in a study of radiotherapy plus CTLA-4 blockade in lung cancer. Clones were sequenced by immunoSEQ multiplex PCR, and TCRdb holds only the in-frame ones, with some missing. The sample holds some 94,000 clones, roughly 80% seen once. The material was peripheral blood, obtained from a patient treated with radiotherapy plus ipilimumab. Receptors were obtained from a human donor with non-small cell lung cancer that progressed on radiotherapy plus ipilimumab.

The chain links TRBV29-1 to TRBJ2-2; weak D call: TRBD2 (5 bases). The germline gives CDR1 SQVTM, CDR2 ANQGSEA. CDR3 length: 14 residues. Trimming removed 2 bases at V and 6 bases at J, with 13 bases between. This CDR3 is CSVEKRGIAGELFF. The DNA for the CDR3 is TGCAGCGTTGAAAAAAGAGGGATTGCCGGGGAGCTGTTTTTT.

The rearrangement joins TRBV18 to TRBJ2-7; 13 bases line up with TRBD2. V shed 0 bases and J 6 bases; nucleotides not matched to a gene: 5. CDR1 is KGHSH, CDR2 LQKENI, per germline. This CDR3 has 16 amino acids. The CDR3 protein is CASSPPIGLAGAEQYF. The CDR3 bases are TGTGCCAGCTCACCACCGATCGGACTAGCGGGAGCCGAGCAGTACTTC.

The chain uses TRBV7-2 and TRBJ1-2, with 7 bases identical to TRBD1. V lost 5 bases and J lost 8; bases outside the gene matches: 5. The germline V gene encodes CDR1 SGHTA and CDR2 FQGNSA. This CDR3 is built from 12 residues. The DNA for the CDR3 is TGTGCCAGCAGCAGACAGGGTAAAGGCTACACCTTC. Translating gives CASSRQGKGYTF. The whole variable domain, filled in from reference TRBV7-2 and TRBJ1-2, reads GAGVSQSPSNKVTEKGKDVELRCDPISGHTALYWYRQSLGQGLEFLIYFQGNSAPDKSGLPSDRFSAERTGGSVSTLTIQRTQQEDSAVYLCASSRQGKGYTFGSGTRLTVV.

The genes are TRBV5-3 and TRBJ2-1; TRBD2 matches 13 bases. TRBV5-3 is assigned to the ORF class and has an uncertain function. Trimming took 4 bases from V and 6 from J; bases not matched to a gene: 7. The CDR3 covers 16 residues. Written as DNA, the CDR3 is TGTGCCAGAAGCGCATCACTAGCGGGAGGGAGCAATGAGCAGTTCTTC. Amino acids: CARSASLAGGSNEQFF.

This rearrangement joins TRBV7-6 to TRBJ2-2; the match to TRBD1 covers 9 bases. The junction had 7 bases not matched to a gene; V was cut back by 1 base and J by 7 bases. There are 16 residues in the CDR3. The V gene's germline CDR1 is SGHVS and CDR2 FNYEAQ. The CDR3 DNA is TGTGCCAGCAGCTTAGAGTCGGGACAGGGAATCGGGGAGCTGTTTTTT. This encodes CASSLESGQGIGELFF.

This chain uses TRBV28 with TRBJ2-5; D perhaps matches TRBD1 (6 bases). Trimming cost V 4 bases and J 2 bases, with 14 bases left between them. This CDR3 has 15 amino acids. CDR1 is MDHEN and CDR2 is SYDVKM in the germline V gene. CDR3 protein: CASSSNTGSQETQYF. Here the CDR3 DNA reads TGTGCCAGCAGTTCAAATACAGGGTCGCAAGAGACCCAGTACTTC.

In its sample, this clone was seen once. This sequence joins TRBV19 and TRBJ1-5; TRBD1 matches at 10 bases. Germline V gene sequence: CDR1 LNHDA, CDR2 SQIVND (reference sequence). With V trimmed by 2 bases and J by 6 bases, 7 bases remained unmatched. The CDR3 spans 16 residues. The CDR3 DNA reads TGTGCCAGTAGTATATCGGGGACAGGGGTCGGTCAGCCCCAGCATTTT. This encodes CASSISGTGVGQPQHF.

The chain uses TRBV7-6 and TRBJ2-3, with 7 nucleotides matching TRBD2. V shed 0 bases, J shed 0 bases, and the junction held 9 bases outside the gene matches. The germline V gene encodes CDR1 SGHVS and CDR2 FNYEAQ. This CDR3 contains 18 residues. CDR3 sequence (DNA): TGTGCCAGCAGCTTAGCGCGGGCTAGCGGATTTAGCACAGATACGCAGTATTTT. It codes for CASSLARASGFSTDTQYF.

V gene TRBV30 combines with J gene TRBJ2-7; no reliable D call. Trimming stripped 2 bases from V and 3 bases from J, with 8 bases between. This CDR3 is 12 amino acids long. CDR1 is GTSNPN, CDR2 SVGIG, per germline (reference sequence). CDR3 region: CAWSQPGYEQYF. The CDR3 region has the DNA TGTGCCTGGAGTCAGCCCGGCTACGAGCAGTACTTC.

The CDR3 loop reads CASSIGRLAGVETQYF. The CDR3 coding sequence is TGTGCCAGTAGTATTGGGCGACTAGCGGGAGTCGAGACCCAGTACTTC. The chain joins TRBV19 to TRBJ2-5; 12 bases line up with TRBD2. V was clipped by 3 bases and J by 5 bases; unmatched bases: 7. The CDR3 has 16 amino acids. CDR1 is LNHDA, CDR2 SQIVND, per germline (reference sequence).

This rearrangement joins TRBV5-6 to TRBJ1-5; unclear D gene. V lost 1 base, J lost 2 bases, and 10 bases lay in between. Germline V gene data show CDR1 as SGHDT and CDR2 as YYEEEE. The CDR3 totals 15 residues. Here the CDR3 DNA reads TGTGCCAGCAGCTTGTCTTCCACACGCAATCAGCCCCAGCATTTT. Residues: CASSLSSTRNQPQHF.

This sequence joins TRBV6-1 and TRBJ2-6, with a weak D call TRBD2 (6 bases). Germline lookup yields CDR1 MNHNS and CDR2 SASEGT. V lost 3 bases and J 0 bases, leaving 18 bases between the germline ends. CDR3 length equals 19 residues. This CDR3 reads CASSDLIFGGNSGANVLTF. CDR3 DNA: TGTGCCAGCAGTGACTTAATATTTGGGGGGAACTCTGGGGCCAACGTCCTGACTTTC.

The DNA of the CDR3 is TGTGCCAGTAGTAATCGTCCTAAGACTAGTTCAGATACGCAGTATTTT. It encodes CASSNRPKTSSDTQYF. This rearrangement joins TRBV19 to TRBJ2-3, with TRBD2 as a possible D gene (6 bases). The germline V and J ends were trimmed by 4 bases and 4 bases, with 18 bases remaining between them. The germline CDR1 and CDR2 sequences are LNHDA and SQIVND (reference sequence). The CDR3 consists of 16 residues.

The chain employs TRBV27 and TRBJ2-3; 9 bases line up with TRBD2. This CDR3 comprises 15 residues. After removal of 2 bases from V and 6 bases from J, the junction contained 6 bases not matched to a gene. From germline, CDR1 is MNHEY and CDR2 SMNVEV (reference sequence). The CDR3 DNA follows: TGTGCCAGCAGTTTAGATCTAGCGGGGCCTGATACGCAGTATTTT. It yields the protein CASSLDLAGPDTQYF.

This sequence joins TRBV13 and TRBJ2-1; either TRBD1 or TRBD2 may supply D (6 bases each). V was shortened by 5 bases and J by 6 bases, with 17 bases between the two germline ends. CDR3 length equals 15 residues. CDR1 and CDR2 from the germline V gene are PRHDT and FYEKMQ (reference sequence). In DNA, the CDR3 is TGTGCCAGCAGCCCAGAAGGGGGGCTAACCAATGAGCAGTTCTTC. Its protein is CASSPEGGLTNEQFF.

The rearrangement joins TRBV6-1 to TRBJ1-2; 8 nucleotides align to TRBD1. The CDR3 contains 14 residues. Germline V CDR1 and CDR2: MNHNS, SASEGT. Trimming at V came to 4 bases and at J to 7 bases, leaving 8 bases not matched to a gene. CDR3 in amino acids: CASSALPGQGGYTF. CDR3 sequence (DNA): TGTGCCAGCAGTGCCCTACCCGGACAGGGTGGCTACACCTTC.

This clone was picked up a small number of times. This chain connects TRBV28 to TRBJ2-5; no firm D call. Germline CDR1 reads MDHEN; CDR2 reads SYDVKM. V gave up 5 bases and J gave up 7 bases, with 11 bases separating them. This CDR3 contains 12 residues. The CDR3 DNA follows: TGTGCCAGCAGTAAGGAACGTGGGACCCAGTACTTC. Protein: CASSKERGTQYF.

The V call is TRBV5-1, the J call TRBJ2-7, with D perhaps matching TRBD2 (6 bases). Trimming stripped 0 bases from V and 6 bases from J, with 7 bases between. This CDR3 contains 12 residues. CDR1 and CDR2 (germline): SGHRS, YFSETQ. The CDR3 bases are TGCGCCAGCAGCTTGGTCGGGGGCGAGCAGTACTTC. This codes for CASSLVGGEQYF.

The CDR3 coding sequence is TGTGCCAGCAGCACGTTTATTGGCAGGAACCAAGAGACCCAGTACTTC. Amino acid sequence: CASSTFIGRNQETQYF. V and J are TRBV21-1 and TRBJ2-5; the tabulated D call, TRBD1, remains unverified against the DNA. TRBV21-1 is a pseudogene. There are 16 residues in the CDR3.

This clone occurred a few times. The chain is built from TRBV5-1 and TRBJ2-2; 12 nucleotides line up with TRBD1. Per the germline V gene, CDR1 is SGHRS and CDR2 is YFSETQ. The CDR3 length is 16 residues. V lost 8 bases, J lost 3 bases, and 8 bases stayed unmatched. The CDR3 is CARPGQGAKDTGELFF. CDR3 coding DNA: TGCGCCAGGCCGGGACAGGGGGCCAAGGACACCGGGGAGCTGTTTTTT.

J is TRBJ2-7 and V is TRBV28; D may match TRBD1 or TRBD2 (5 bases each). The CDR3 is made up of 15 amino acids. The germline V gene has CDR1 MDHEN and CDR2 SYDVKM. V dropped 9 bases and J dropped 4 bases, with 22 bases sitting between them. CDR3 residues: CASRSLTGTRYEQYF. The CDR3 coding sequence is TGTGCCAGTCGGTCCCTGACCGGGACCAGATACGAGCAGTACTTC. The variable domain in full, with the rest retrieved from reference TRBV28 and TRBJ2-7, is DVKVTQSSRYLVKRTGEKVFLECVQDMDHENMFWYRQDPGLGLRLIYFSYDVKMKEKGDIPEGYSVSREKKERFSLILESASTNQTSMYLCASRSLTGTRYEQYFGPGTRLTVT.

The gene calls are TRBV30 and TRBJ2-2, with D hard to call. The V end was cut by 4 bases, the J end by 3 bases, with 3 bases between. Per germline, CDR1 GTSNPN and CDR2 SVGIG (reference sequence). The CDR3 totals 11 residues. For the CDR3, the DNA is TGTGCCTGGACGGACACCGGGGAGCTGTTTTTT. Its translation is CAWTDTGELFF.

This clone was detected only a few times. The chain uses TRBV18 and TRBJ2-7; either TRBD1 or TRBD2 may fit D (5 bases each). V shed 4 bases and J shed 5 bases, with 9 bases lying between them. The CDR3 consists of 12 residues. Germline CDR1 reads KGHSH; CDR2 reads LQKENI. The DNA of the CDR3 is TGTGCCAGCTCACAGGGACGGCACGAGCAGTACTTC. Its protein is CASSQGRHEQYF.

The rearrangement links TRBV13 to TRBJ2-7; TRBD2 might be the D (5 bases). In germline, CDR1 is PRHDT, CDR2 FYEKMQ (reference sequence). Trimming pared 5 bases from V and 4 bases from J, leaving 18 bases between. This CDR3 has 15 amino acids. CDR3 DNA: TGTGCCAGCAGCCCCGGAGGAGTCACCCGGTACGAGCAGTACGTC. The encoded protein is CASSPGGVTRYEQYV.

This clone was seen only a few times. CDR3 amino acids: CSATGQRVMNTEAFF. As DNA, the CDR3 is TGCAGCGCCACGGGACAGCGTGTGATGAACACTGAAGCTTTCTTT. The chain couples TRBV29-1 to TRBJ1-1; 7 bases match TRBD1. The V gene end was trimmed by 7 bases and the J gene end by 0 bases; junction bases not matched to a gene: 11. CDR3 length: 15 amino acids. The V gene's germline CDR1 is SQVTM and CDR2 ANQGSEA.

The chain links TRBV5-1 to TRBJ2-1; tentatively, D is TRBD1 (5 bases). Per the germline V gene, CDR1 is SGHRS and CDR2 is YFSETQ. V was pared by 4 bases and J by 6 bases, with 11 bases between. This CDR3 region has 13 residues. This CDR3 reads CASSEQGFNEQFF. DNA for the CDR3: TGCGCCAGCAGCGAGCAGGGTTTCAATGAGCAGTTCTTC.

The CDR3 region is CASSLDRGSYYGANVLTF. In DNA, the CDR3 is TGCGCCAGCAGCCTGGACAGGGGATCATATTATGGGGCCAACGTCCTGACTTTC. V is TRBV23-1 and J is TRBJ2-6; 9 bases are a match to TRBD1. TRBV23-1 is an open reading frame whose function is uncertain. V shed 6 bases, J shed 3 bases, and the junction held 12 bases outside the gene matches. This CDR3 has 18 residues.

The rearrangement joins TRBV5-1 to TRBJ1-2; D gene ambiguous. Germline V gene lookup returns CDR1 SGHRS and CDR2 YFSETQ. Trimming removed 0 bases from V and 8 bases from J, with 11 bases in between. This CDR3 has 13 amino acids. CDR3 bases: TGCGCCAGCAGCTTGGCCCTCCAGATGGGCTACACCTTC. Translating gives CASSLALQMGYTF.

The J gene is TRBJ1-1, the V gene TRBV30, with D uncertain. The CDR3 has 13 residues. The germline V gene encodes CDR1 GTSNPN and CDR2 SVGIG (reference sequence). Trimming removed 3 bases from V and 5 bases from J, with 13 bases in between. The CDR3: CAWSEQSGTEAFF. DNA of the CDR3: TGTGCCTGGAGCGAACAGTCGGGGACTGAAGCTTTCTTT.

The chain links TRBV6-5 to TRBJ2-2, with D perhaps matching TRBD2 (5 bases). Trimming removed 1 base at V and 3 bases at J, with 6 bases between. The CDR3 is made up of 14 amino acids. Germline V gene data show CDR1 as MNHEY and CDR2 as SVGAGI. The CDR3 region is CASSYYGDTGELFF. The CDR3 nucleotides are TGTGCCAGCAGTTACTACGGGGACACCGGGGAGCTGTTTTTT.

The rearrangement joins TRBV5-1 to TRBJ2-3, with TRBD2 identical over 8 bases. Germline trimming cut 0 bases from V and 1 base from J; bases unmatched to any gene: 7. CDR1 is SGHRS and CDR2 is YFSETQ in the germline V gene. This CDR3 spans 17 amino acids. CDR3 nucleotide sequence: TGCGCCAGCAGCTTGGAGTATCCAGCGGGGGGCACAGATACGCAGTATTTT. Its protein product is CASSLEYPAGGTDTQYF.

The rearrangement joins TRBV6-1 to TRBJ1-3; D gene ambiguous. This CDR3 contains 14 residues. V lost 4 bases, J lost 2 bases, and 9 bases lay in between. CDR1 is MNHNS, CDR2 SASEGT, per germline. The CDR3 loop is CASSVISTGNTIYF. The CDR3 DNA reads as TGTGCCAGCAGTGTAATCTCCACTGGAAACACCATATATTTT.